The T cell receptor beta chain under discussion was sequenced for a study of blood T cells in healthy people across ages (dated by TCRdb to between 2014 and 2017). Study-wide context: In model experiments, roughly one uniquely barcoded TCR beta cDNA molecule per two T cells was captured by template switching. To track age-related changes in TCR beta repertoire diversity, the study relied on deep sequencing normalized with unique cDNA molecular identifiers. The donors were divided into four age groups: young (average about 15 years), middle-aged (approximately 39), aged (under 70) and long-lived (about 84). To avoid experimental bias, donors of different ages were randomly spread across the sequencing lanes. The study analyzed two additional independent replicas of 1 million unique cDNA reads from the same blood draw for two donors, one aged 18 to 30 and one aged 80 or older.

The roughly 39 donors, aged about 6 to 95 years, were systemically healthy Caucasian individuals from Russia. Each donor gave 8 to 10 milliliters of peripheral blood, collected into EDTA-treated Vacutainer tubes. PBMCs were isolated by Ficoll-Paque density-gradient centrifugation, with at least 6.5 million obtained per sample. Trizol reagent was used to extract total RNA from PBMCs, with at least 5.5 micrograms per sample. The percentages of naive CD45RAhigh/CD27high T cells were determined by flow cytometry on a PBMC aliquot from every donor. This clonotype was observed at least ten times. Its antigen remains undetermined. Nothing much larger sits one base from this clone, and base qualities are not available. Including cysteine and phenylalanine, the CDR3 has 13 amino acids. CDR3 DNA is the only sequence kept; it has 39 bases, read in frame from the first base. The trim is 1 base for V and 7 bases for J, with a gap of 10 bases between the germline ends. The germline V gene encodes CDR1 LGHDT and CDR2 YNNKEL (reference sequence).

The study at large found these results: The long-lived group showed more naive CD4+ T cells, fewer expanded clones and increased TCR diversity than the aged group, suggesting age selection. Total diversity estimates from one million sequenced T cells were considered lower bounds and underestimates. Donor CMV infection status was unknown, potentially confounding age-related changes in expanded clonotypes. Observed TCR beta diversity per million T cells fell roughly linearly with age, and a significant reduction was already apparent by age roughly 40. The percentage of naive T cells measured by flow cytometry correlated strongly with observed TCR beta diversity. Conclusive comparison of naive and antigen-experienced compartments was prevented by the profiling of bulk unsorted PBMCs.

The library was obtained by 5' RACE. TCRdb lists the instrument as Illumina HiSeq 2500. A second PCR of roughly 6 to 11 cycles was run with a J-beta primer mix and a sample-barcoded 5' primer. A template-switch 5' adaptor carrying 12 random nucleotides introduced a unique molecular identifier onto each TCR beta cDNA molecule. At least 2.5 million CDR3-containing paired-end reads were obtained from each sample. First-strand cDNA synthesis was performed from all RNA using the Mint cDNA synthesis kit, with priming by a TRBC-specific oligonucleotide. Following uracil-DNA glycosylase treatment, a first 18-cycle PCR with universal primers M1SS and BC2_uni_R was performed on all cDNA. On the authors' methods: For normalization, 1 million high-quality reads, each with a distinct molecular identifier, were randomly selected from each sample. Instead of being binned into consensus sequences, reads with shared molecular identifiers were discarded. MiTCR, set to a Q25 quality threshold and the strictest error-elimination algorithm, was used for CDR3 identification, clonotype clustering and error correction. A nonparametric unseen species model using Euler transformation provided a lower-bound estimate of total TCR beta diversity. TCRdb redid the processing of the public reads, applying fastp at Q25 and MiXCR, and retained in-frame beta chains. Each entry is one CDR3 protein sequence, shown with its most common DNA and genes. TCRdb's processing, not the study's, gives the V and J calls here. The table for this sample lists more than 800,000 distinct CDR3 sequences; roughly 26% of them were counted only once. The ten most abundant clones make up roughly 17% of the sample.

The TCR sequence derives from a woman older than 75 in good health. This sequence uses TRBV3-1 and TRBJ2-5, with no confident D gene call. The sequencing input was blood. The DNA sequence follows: TGTGCCAGCAGCCAAGGGGCCCCCGGGACCCAGTACTTC. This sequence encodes CASSQGAPGTQYF.